This TCR beta chain comes out of a study of tumor-infiltrating lymphocytes in primary liver carcinoma. Germline loops: CDR1 MDHEN, CDR2 SYDVKM. This CDR3 comprises 14 residues. Scientists recovered RNA and DNA together from roughly 20-30 mg of unsorted bulk tissue. Surgeons treated the primary liver carcinoma of the patients by surgical resection. This clonotype was recorded once. Its antigen is unknown. The junction shows a germline mismatch at one end, possibly a read error. Study-level results: Less overlap was seen in tumor-adjacent and tumor-blood pairs than in tumor region pairs.

Synthesis of TCR beta cDNA was carried out from 500 ng total RNA with a constant-region primer. Library construction for TCR beta comprised three nested multiplex PCR rounds performed with slightly modified ARM-PCR. It was with TRBV1-TRBV30 forward primers and a C-beta reverse primer that the first two PCR rounds were run, at roughly 10 cycles each. TCRdb fed the multiplex PCR reads into MiXCR, producing one record per CDR3 protein. This table holds some 190,000 distinct CDR3 sequences, just under 85% found once. V is TRBV28 and J is TRBJ2-7; TRBD1 is a possible D gene (6 bases). The source is a man aged 35 to 55 with primary liver carcinoma and hepatitis B virus infection. Sequencing was done on a sample of tumor tissue from primary liver carcinoma. The CDR3 nucleotides are TGTGTCAGCAGTTTGGCTGGGGGCCTATACAAGCAGTACTTC. Protein: CVSSLAGGLYKQYF.